The source of this T cell receptor beta chain is a study of preoperative IRX-2 immunotherapy in early breast cancer. Germline assignment: CDR1 MDHEN and CDR2 SYDVKM. The CDR3 is 15 residues long. Trimming stripped 7 bases from V and 1 base from J, with 17 bases between. Described treatment: preoperative locoregional IRX-2 cytokine immunotherapy. Preoperative locoregional IRX-2 cytokine immunotherapy was tested in the phase Ib source study. Profiled with immunoSEQ multiplex PCR; TCRdb holds only in-frame clones, not every one. The table has fewer than 70,000 clones, roughly 94% seen once. The V and J genes are TRBV28 and TRBJ2-7; no definite D call. The sample was collected from a patient treated with IRX-2 immunotherapy. The receptor was derived from a human donor with breast cancer. The CDR3 nucleotides are TGTGCCAGCACTCAAGACGCAGCATTTTCCTACGAGCAGTACTTC. Amino acid sequence: CASTQDAAFSYEQYF.